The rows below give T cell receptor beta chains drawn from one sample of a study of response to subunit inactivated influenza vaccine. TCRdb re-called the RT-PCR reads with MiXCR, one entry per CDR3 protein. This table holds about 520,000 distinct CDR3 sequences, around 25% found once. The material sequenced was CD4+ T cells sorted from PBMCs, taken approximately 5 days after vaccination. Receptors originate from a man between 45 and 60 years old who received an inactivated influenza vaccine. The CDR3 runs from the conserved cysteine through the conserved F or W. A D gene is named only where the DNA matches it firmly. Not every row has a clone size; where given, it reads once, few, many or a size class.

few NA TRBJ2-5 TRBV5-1 TGCGCCAGCAGCTTAACAGGGACCCAAGAGACCCAGTACTTC CASSLTGTQETQYF
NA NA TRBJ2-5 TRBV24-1 TGTGCCACCAGTGATCGCAGCGACCAAGAGACCCAGTACTTC CATSDRSDQETQYF
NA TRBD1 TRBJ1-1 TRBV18 TGTGCCAGCTCACCGGACAGGGGCTCTGAAGCTTTCTTT CASSPDRGSEAFF
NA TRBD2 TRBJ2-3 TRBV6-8 TGTGCCAGCTTGACCAGCGGGACTCCAGATACGCAGTATTTT CASLTSGTPDTQYF
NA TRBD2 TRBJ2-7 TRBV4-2 TGTGCCAGCAGCCAAGAGAGGCTAGCGGGAGGGCGGTCCTACGAGCAGTACTTC CASSQERLAGGRSYEQYF
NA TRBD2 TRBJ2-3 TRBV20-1 TGCAGTGCTAGCAAGACTAGCGGGACAGATACGCAGTATTTT CSASKTSGTDTQYF
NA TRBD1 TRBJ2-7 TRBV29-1 TGCAGCGTACCCGTCGGACAGGGGTTTTACGAGCAGTACTTC CSVPVGQGFYEQYF
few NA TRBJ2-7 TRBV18 TGTGCCAGCTCACCGACCGGGACCACCAGCGTTCGGGACGAGCAGTACTTC CASSPTGTTSVRDEQYF
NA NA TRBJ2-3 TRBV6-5 TGTGCCAGCATCGGAATCGGGGGTACGCAGTATTTT CASIGIGGTQYF
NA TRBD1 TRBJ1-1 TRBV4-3 TGCGCCAGCAGCCGGGACAGGGCGAACACTGAAGCTTTCTTT CASSRDRANTEAFF
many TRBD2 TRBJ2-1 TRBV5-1 TGCGCCAGCACAAGCGGGGGGGTAACCAATGAGCAGTTCTTC CASTSGGVTNEQFF
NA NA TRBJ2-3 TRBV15 TGTGCCACCAGCAGAGATGTGGGATATACGCAGTATTTT CATSRDVGYTQYF
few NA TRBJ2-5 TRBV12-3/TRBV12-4 TGTGCCAGTACGGGACTTGAAGAGACCCAGTACTTC CASTGLEETQYF